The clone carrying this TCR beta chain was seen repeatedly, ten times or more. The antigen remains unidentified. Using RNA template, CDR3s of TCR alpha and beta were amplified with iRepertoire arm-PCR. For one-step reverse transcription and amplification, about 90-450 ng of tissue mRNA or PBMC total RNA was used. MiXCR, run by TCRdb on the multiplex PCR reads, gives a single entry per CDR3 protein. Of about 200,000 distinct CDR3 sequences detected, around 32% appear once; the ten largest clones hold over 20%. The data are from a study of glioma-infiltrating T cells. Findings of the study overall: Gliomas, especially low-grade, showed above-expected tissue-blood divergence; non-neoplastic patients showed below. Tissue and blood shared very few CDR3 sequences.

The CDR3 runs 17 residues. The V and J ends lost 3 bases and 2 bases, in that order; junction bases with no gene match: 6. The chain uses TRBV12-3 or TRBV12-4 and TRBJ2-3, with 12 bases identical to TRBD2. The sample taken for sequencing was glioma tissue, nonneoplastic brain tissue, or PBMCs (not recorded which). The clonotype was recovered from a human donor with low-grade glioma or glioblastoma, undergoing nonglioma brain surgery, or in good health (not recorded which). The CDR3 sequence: CASSFGRLAGDTDTQYF. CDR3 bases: TGTGCCAGCAGTTTTGGGAGACTAGCGGGAGACACAGATACGCAGTATTTT.